This T cell receptor beta chain was observed in a study of cytomegalovirus exposure and HLA in healthy donors. Study-level results: Among the most significant clusters, several appeared linked to common viral pathogens in a later analysis. Association of a missense DCLRE1C variant with TCR beta V- and J-gene trimming was reported in a later analysis. In a later analysis, at a false discovery rate of 0.05, fewer than 20,000 TCR beta sequences matched HLA alleles.

The PCR was carried out with 60 Vbeta primers and 13 Jbeta primers. Repertoires were generated with immunoSEQ multiplex PCR, while TCRdb's copy carries only in-frame clones and drops some. The table includes around 170,000 clones, 81% detected once. CDR3 size: 16 residues. The V end was cut by 4 bases, the J end by 1 base, with 16 bases between. Germline V gives CDR1 SGDLS, CDR2 YYNGEE. This clone has just one count. The antigen is unknown. Material: PBMCs. The sequence came from a middle-aged man in good health and CMV-seronegative. This chain connects TRBV9 to TRBJ2-3; D might be TRBD1 (6 bases). The chain's CDR3 is CASSPSGQLRTDTQYF. The CDR3, as DNA: TGTGCCAGCAGCCCATCCGGACAGCTCCGCACAGATACGCAGTATTTT.